This is a list of T cell receptor beta chains from one sample in a study of vaccination effects on CD4 cells after COVID-19. The repertoire was sequenced with immunoSEQ multiplex PCR; TCRdb's copy has only in-frame clones and lacks some. The sample records 80,000 to 95,000 clones, around 74% being singletons. Their target antigens are unknown. The input for sequencing was CD4+ T cells from PBMCs cultured with HCoV-OC43 spike peptides, taken after COVID-19 vaccination. These receptors all stem from a human donor who received a COVID-19 vaccine. The CDR3 runs from the conserved cysteine through the conserved F or W. A D gene is named only where the DNA matches it firmly.

v_call	j_call	d_call	cdr3_nt	cdr3_aa
TRBV3-1/TRBV3-2	TRBJ2-2	TRBD1	TGTGCCAGCACTAGGACAGGGAACACCGGGGAGCTGTTTTTT	CASTRTGNTGELFF
TRBV7-6	TRBJ2-1	-	TGTGCCAGCGCTCGGGGTCCAGGGGTCTACAATGAGCAGTTCTTC	CASARGPGVYNEQFF
TRBV2	TRBJ1-3	-	TGTGCCGCCCACCCGATGGGCGGAAACACCATATATTTT	CAAHPMGGNTIYF
TRBV30	TRBJ2-6	-	TGTGCCTGGAGTCGGGGCTCCTCTGGGGCCAACGTCCTGACTTTC	CAWSRGSSGANVLTF
TRBV10-3	TRBJ2-2	TRBD2	TGTGCCATCAGTGAGTCGAGCGGGGGGAACACCGGGGAGCTGTTTTTT	CAISESSGGNTGELFF
TRBV3-1/TRBV3-2	TRBJ2-3	TRBD2	TGTGCCAGCAGCCAAGATTCTCAGCGGGGGTCAGATACGCAGTATTTT	CASSQDSQRGSDTQYF
TRBV24-1	TRBJ2-1	-	TGTGCCACCAGTGAATCTGGGGCAGGGGATAGCAATGAGCAGTTCTTC	CATSESGAGDSNEQFF
TRBV7-9	TRBJ1-5	-	TGTGCCAGCAGCTTAGAGACAGCACAGCCCCAGCATTTT	CASSLETAQPQHF
TRBV5-1	TRBJ2-2	-	TGCGCCAGCAGCTTGGTTGGGTCCAAGGACACCGGGGAGCTGTTTTTT	CASSLVGSKDTGELFF
TRBV28	TRBJ1-1	-	TGTGCCAGCAGTTTATTATCCCTATCAGGGATGAACACTGAAGCTTTCTTT	CASSLLSLSGMNTEAFF
TRBV3-1/TRBV3-2	TRBJ1-6	TRBD1	TGTGCCAGCAGCCTGGACAGGGAGGACTATAATTCACCCCTCCACTTT	CASSLDREDYNSPLHF
TRBV19	TRBJ1-1	-	TGTGCCAGTAGTACGACCAGGGTTACTGAAGCTTTCTTT	CASSTTRVTEAFF
TRBV27	TRBJ2-2	TRBD2	TGTGCCAGCAGTTTATACGGGGGGACGAACACCGGGGAGCTGTTTTTT	CASSLYGGTNTGELFF
TRBV12-3/TRBV12-4	TRBJ1-1	-	TGTGCCAGTTTGGGGGGGGTTGGGGCTGAAGCTTTCTTT	CASLGGVGAEAFF
TRBV6-5	TRBJ1-2	-	TGTGCCAGCAGTTACTCGGGCAGGTACTATGGCTACACCTTC	CASSYSGRYYGYTF
TRBV29-1	TRBJ2-5	-	TGCAGCGCAGAATGGGTACGCCAAGAGACCCAGTACTTC	CSAEWVRQETQYF